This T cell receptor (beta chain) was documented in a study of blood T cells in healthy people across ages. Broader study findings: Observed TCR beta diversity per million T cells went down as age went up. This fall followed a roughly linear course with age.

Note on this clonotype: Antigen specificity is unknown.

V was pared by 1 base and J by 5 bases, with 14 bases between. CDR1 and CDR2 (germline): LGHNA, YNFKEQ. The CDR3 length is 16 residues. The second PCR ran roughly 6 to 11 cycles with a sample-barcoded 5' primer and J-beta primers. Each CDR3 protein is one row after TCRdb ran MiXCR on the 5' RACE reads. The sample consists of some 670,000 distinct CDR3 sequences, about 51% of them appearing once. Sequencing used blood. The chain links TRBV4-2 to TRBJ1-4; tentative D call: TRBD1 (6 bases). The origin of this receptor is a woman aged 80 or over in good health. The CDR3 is CASSQATGTQNEKLFF. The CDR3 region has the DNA TGTGCCAGCAGCCAAGCAACCGGGACACAGAATGAAAAACTGTTTTTT.